A selection of T cell receptor beta chains follows, all from one sample in a study of CD8 T cells in Susac syndrome. TCRdb reanalysed the immunoSEQ multiplex PCR reads using MiXCR and keeps one entry per CDR3 protein. The profile shows under 250,000 distinct CDR3 sequences, about 94% of them singletons. Source material: CD4+ T cells from PBMCs. The receptors were sampled from a human donor with Susac syndrome. Both conserved end residues are part of each CDR3. Fields, in order: clone size, D gene, V gene, J gene, CDR3 length, CDR3 DNA, CDR3 protein. A D gene is named only where the DNA matches it firmly. Rows may omit the clone size; those that give it use once, few, many or a size class.

-	TRBD1	TRBV10-3	TRBJ2-3	15	TGTGCCATCTCAGGAGGGACAGGAGACACAGATACGCAGTATTTT	CAISGGTGDTDTQYF
-	-	TRBV18	TRBJ1-5	12	TGTGCCAGCTCACCCGCGAATCAGCCCCAGCATTTT	CASSPANQPQHF
-	-	TRBV6-5	TRBJ2-7	13	TGTGCCAGCAGTTACTCTTACGATTCTAAGCAGTACTTC	CASSYSYDSKQYF
-	-	TRBV9	TRBJ1-2	15	TGTGCCAGCAGCGCAAACTCCAGGAATAACTATGGCTACACCTTC	CASSANSRNNYGYTF
-	-	TRBV5-1	TRBJ2-1	14	TGCGCCAGCAGCTTTAGCGAGGGGTACAATGAGCAGTTCTTC	CASSFSEGYNEQFF
-	-	TRBV20-1	TRBJ1-2	12	TGCAGTGCTAGTCAAGGGGACCATGGCTACACCTTC	CSASQGDHGYTF
-	-	TRBV27	TRBJ2-4	17	TGTGCCAGCAGTGGTTACCGGGACGGCGGAGGCAAAAACATTCAGTACTTC	CASSGYRDGGGKNIQYF
-	TRBD1	TRBV20-1	TRBJ2-5	15	TGCAGTGCTAGGACTTCCGGGACAGGGGGCGAGACCCAGTACTTC	CSARTSGTGGETQYF
-	-	TRBV6-5	TRBJ1-6	14	TGTGCCAGCAGCCCGAGGGGGGTCGATTCACCCCTCCACTTT	CASSPRGVDSPLHF
few	-	TRBV30	TRBJ1-5	13	TGTGCCTGGAGTCCGGACAGCAATCAGCCCCAGCATTTT	CAWSPDSNQPQHF
-	-	TRBV11-1	TRBJ2-5	16	TGTGCCAGCAGCTCCCGGGACGCCCGGTATGAAGAGACCCAGTACTTC	CASSSRDARYEETQYF
-	-	TRBV7-9	TRBJ1-2	15	TGTGCCAGCAGCTTAGGTCGCAACCCAATGAATGGCTACACCTTC	CASSLGRNPMNGYTF
-	-	TRBV3-1	TRBJ2-5	15	TGTGCCAGCAGCCAACCCTCGGAGGCGGGGGAGACCCAGTACTTC	CASSQPSEAGETQYF
-	TRBD1	TRBV20-1	TRBJ2-2	14	TGCAGTGCTGAGGACAGGGGGCCCACCGGGGAGCTGTTTTTT	CSAEDRGPTGELFF
-	-	TRBV30	TRBJ2-2	16	TGTGCCTGGAGTGTACGACTCCCTGCTGACACCGGGGAGCTGTTTTTT	CAWSVRLPADTGELFF
-	-	TRBV10-2	TRBJ1-1	15	TGCGCCAGCAGTGAGTCTGGCCAAATGAACACTGAAGCTTTCTTT	CASSESGQMNTEAFF
-	TRBD1	TRBV24-1	TRBJ2-3	16	TGTGCCACCAGTGATCCCAGGGGACAGGACCAGGATACGCAGTATTTT	CATSDPRGQDQDTQYF
-	-	TRBV30	TRBJ1-1	14	TGTGCCTGGAGTGTGGGAGTTTTGGGTACTGAAGCTTTCTTT	CAWSVGVLGTEAFF
-	-	TRBV4-3	TRBJ2-5	13	TGCGCCAGCAGCCCGCAACTTCAAGAGACCCAGTACTTC	CASSPQLQETQYF
-	-	TRBV19	TRBJ1-1	13	TGTGCCTCCAAAGGGCTTGGGAACACTGAAGCTTTCTTT	CASKGLGNTEAFF
-	TRBD2	TRBV20-1	TRBJ2-1	14	TGCAGTGCTAGGAGCACTAGCGGGGACAATGAGCAGTTCTTC	CSARSTSGDNEQFF
-	TRBD1	TRBV12-3/TRBV12-4	TRBJ1-5	15	TGTGCCAGCAAGGCAGGGGGTTTCAGCAATCAGCCCCAGCATTTT	CASKAGGFSNQPQHF
-	-	TRBV9	TRBJ2-5	13	TGTGCCAGCACCAGGACACCGCAAGAGACCCAGTACTTC	CASTRTPQETQYF
-	-	TRBV11-3	TRBJ2-7	14	TGTGCCAGCAACAAACCCCCCAGGGAAAGCGAGCAGTACTTC	CASNKPPRESEQYF
-	TRBD1	TRBV29-1	TRBJ1-2	13	TGCAGCATCGGGACAGTCAACCCTCCCATCTACACCTTC	CSIGTVNPPIYTF
-	TRBD2	TRBV18	TRBJ2-2	16	TGTGCCAGCTCACCTTCTATAGCGGGACCCAACGGGGAGCTGTTTTTT	CASSPSIAGPNGELFF
-	-	TRBV14	TRBJ1-2	13	TGTGCCAGCACTATCAGGACAGCCCCTGGCTACACCTTC	CASTIRTAPGYTF
-	-	TRBV29-1	TRBJ1-5	17	TGCAGCGTCCAAACCGGGACGAGTCGGTCAGGCAATCAGCCCCAGCATTTT	CSVQTGTSRSGNQPQHF
-	-	TRBV30	TRBJ1-1	12	TGTGCCTGTCAACAGGAGAACACTGAAGCTTTCTTT	CACQQENTEAFF
-	-	TRBV3-1	TRBJ1-1	14	TGTGCCAGCAGCCAGTCGACAAGACCTTATGAAGCTTTCTTT	CASSQSTRPYEAFF
-	-	TRBV28	TRBJ1-1	11	TGTGCCACCCAGGGCTACACTGAAGCTTTCTTT	CATQGYTEAFF
-	TRBD1	TRBV5-1	TRBJ2-7	16	TGCGCCAGCAGCTTGGTGACCGGGACAGGGGTCGACGAGCAGTACTTC	CASSLVTGTGVDEQYF
-	-	TRBV3-1	TRBJ1-4	13	TGTGCCAGCAGCCAAGTTAGGGCGGAAAAACTGTTTTTT	CASSQVRAEKLFF
-	-	TRBV6-6	TRBJ2-7	16	TGTGCCAGCAGTTATGGGGGGGGCGCGTCAGGGAACGAGCAGTACTTC	CASSYGGGASGNEQYF
-	TRBD1	TRBV5-1	TRBJ2-1	16	TGCGCCAGCAGCTTTTTCCCGGGACAGATTGGCGGTGAGCAGTTCTTC	CASSFFPGQIGGEQFF
once	-	TRBV6-6	TRBJ2-3	13	TGTGCCAGCAGTTACGAGCGCACAGATACGCAGTATTTT	CASSYERTDTQYF
once	-	TRBV10-3	TRBJ2-3	12	TGTGCCATCCAGCAGGAAGAGGATACGCAGTATTTT	CAIQQEEDTQYF
-	-	TRBV27	TRBJ2-3	13	TGTGCCAGCAGTTTACAGGCAACAGATACGCAGTATTTT	CASSLQATDTQYF
-	-	TRBV20-1	TRBJ2-2	12	TGCAGTGCTTTGGACATCACCGGGGAGCTGTTTTTT	CSALDITGELFF
-	-	TRBV27	TRBJ1-5	17	TGTGCCAGCAGTCCTCTAATTGGACGCCGGCAGAGTCAGCCCCAGCATTTT	CASSPLIGRRQSQPQHF
once	-	TRBV20-1	TRBJ2-2	17	TGCAGTGCTAGAGATCAGAGGGGGGGGCGCAGAACCGGGGAGCTGTTTTTT	CSARDQRGGRRTGELFF
-	TRBD1	TRBV6-1	TRBJ1-5	18	TGTGCCAGCAGTAGGTGGACAGGGGGCAAGGGTAGCAATCAGCCCCAGCATTTT	CASSRWTGGKGSNQPQHF
-	-	TRBV20-1	TRBJ2-2	13	TGCAGTGCTAGTGGAGGGGCCGCCGGGGAGCTGTTTTTT	CSASGGAAGELFF
-	TRBD1	TRBV27	TRBJ2-3	16	TGTGCCAGCAGTTTCCGGGGACAGGGGAAAATCGATACGCAGTATTTT	CASSFRGQGKIDTQYF
-	TRBD1	TRBV4-2	TRBJ1-4	17	TGTGCCAGCAGCCAAATTACCGGACAGGGGGCTAATGAAAAACTGTTTTTT	CASSQITGQGANEKLFF
-	-	TRBV30	TRBJ1-1	14	TGTGCCTGGAGTACCCGTGGGGGGAACACTGAAGCTTTCTTT	CAWSTRGGNTEAFF
-	-	TRBV6-5	TRBJ1-1	14	TGTGCCAGCAGGACACAGCGAGGGAGCACTGAAGCTTTCTTT	CASRTQRGSTEAFF
-	-	TRBV6-5	TRBJ2-5	15	TGTGCCAGCAGTCGATCGGGCCCGTACCAAGAGACCCAGTACTTC	CASSRSGPYQETQYF
-	TRBD1	TRBV6-1	TRBJ1-6	17	TGTGCCAGCAGTGAAAGGGGGGGCACAGGGGTAGGCTCACCCCTCCACTTT	CASSERGGTGVGSPLHF
-	TRBD1	TRBV29-1	TRBJ2-2	15	TGCAGCGTTCCTCCGGGACAGGATTTGACCGGGGAGCTGTTTTTT	CSVPPGQDLTGELFF
-	-	TRBV28	TRBJ1-1	11	TGCGCCGCTGTCGGGGGCACTGAAGCTTTCTTT	CAAVGGTEAFF
-	TRBD2	TRBV28	TRBJ2-1	17	TGTGCCAGCGGAACCCGCGAAAGCGGGGGGGTCCGCAATGAGCAGTTCTTC	CASGTRESGGVRNEQFF
-	-	TRBV29-1	TRBJ2-2	13	TGCAGCGTTGAACCCAGGGTCACCGGGGAGCTGTTTTTT	CSVEPRVTGELFF
-	TRBD2	TRBV4-2	TRBJ2-3	17	TGTGCCAGCAGCCAAGTAGGGGGTAGCGGGGGGGTGGATACGCAGTATTTT	CASSQVGGSGGVDTQYF
-	-	TRBV2	TRBJ1-2	9	TGTGCCACTCTTGGAGGCTACACCTTC	CATLGGYTF
-	-	TRBV6-5	TRBJ1-1	14	TGTGCCAGCAGTTACCCCGGACAACTAAGTGAAGCTTTCTTT	CASSYPGQLSEAFF
few	-	TRBV7-2	TRBJ2-1	12	TGTGCCAGCAGCTTAGGGGATAATGAGCAGTTCTTC	CASSLGDNEQFF
-	-	TRBV2	TRBJ1-5	16	TGTGCCAGCGGCGCTCGAGGGGACTATAGCAATCAGCCCCAGCATTTT	CASGARGDYSNQPQHF
-	-	TRBV7-6	TRBJ2-2	16	TGTGCCAGCAGCTTAGTTGCTAGCCGGAACACCGGGGAGCTGTTTTTT	CASSLVASRNTGELFF